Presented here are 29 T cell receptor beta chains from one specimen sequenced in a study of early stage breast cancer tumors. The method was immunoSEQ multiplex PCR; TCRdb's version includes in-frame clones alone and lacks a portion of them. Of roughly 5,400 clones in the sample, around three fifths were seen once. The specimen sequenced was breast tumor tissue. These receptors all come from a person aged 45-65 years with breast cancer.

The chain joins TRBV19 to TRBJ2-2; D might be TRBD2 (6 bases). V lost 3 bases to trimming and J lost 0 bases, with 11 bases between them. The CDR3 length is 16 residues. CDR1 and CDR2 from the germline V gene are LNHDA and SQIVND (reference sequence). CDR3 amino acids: CASSIKTGANTGELFF. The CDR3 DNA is TGTGCCAGTAGTATTAAAACGGGGGCGAACACCGGGGAGCTGTTTTTT. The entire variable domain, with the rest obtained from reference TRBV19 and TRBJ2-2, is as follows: DGGITQSPKYLFRKEGQNVTLSCEQNLNHDAMYWYRQDPGQGLRLIYYSQIVNDFQKGDIAEGYSVSREKKESFPLTVTSAQKNPTAFYLCASSIKTGANTGELFFGEGSRLTVL.

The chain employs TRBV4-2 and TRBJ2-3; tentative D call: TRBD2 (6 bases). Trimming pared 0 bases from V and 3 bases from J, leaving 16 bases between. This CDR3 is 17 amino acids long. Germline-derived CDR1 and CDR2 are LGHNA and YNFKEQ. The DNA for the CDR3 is TGTGCCAGCAGCCAAGATGAACGGGAGTATAGAACAGATACGCAGTATTTT. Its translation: CASSQDEREYRTDTQYF.

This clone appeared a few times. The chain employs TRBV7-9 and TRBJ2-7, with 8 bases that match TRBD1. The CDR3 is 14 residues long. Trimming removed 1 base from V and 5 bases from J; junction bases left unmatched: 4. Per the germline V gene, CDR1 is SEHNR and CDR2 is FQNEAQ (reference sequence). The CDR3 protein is CASSLGTGIHEQYF. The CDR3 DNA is TGTGCCAGCAGCTTAGGGACAGGGATCCACGAGCAGTACTTC.

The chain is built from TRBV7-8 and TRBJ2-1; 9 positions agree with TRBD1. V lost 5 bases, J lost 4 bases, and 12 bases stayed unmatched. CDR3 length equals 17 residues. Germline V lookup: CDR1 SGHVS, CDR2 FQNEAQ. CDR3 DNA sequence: TGTGCCAGCAGCCCGGTACGGACAGGGGTTGGGTACAATGAGCAGTTCTTC. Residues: CASSPVRTGVGYNEQFF.

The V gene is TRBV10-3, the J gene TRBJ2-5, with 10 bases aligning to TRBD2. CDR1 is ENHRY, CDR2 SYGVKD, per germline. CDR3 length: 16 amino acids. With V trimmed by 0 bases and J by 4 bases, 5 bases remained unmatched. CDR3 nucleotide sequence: TGTGCCATCAGTGAGTCGGAGCGGGGGGGCGTAGAGACCCAGTACTTC. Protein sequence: CAISESERGGVETQYF.

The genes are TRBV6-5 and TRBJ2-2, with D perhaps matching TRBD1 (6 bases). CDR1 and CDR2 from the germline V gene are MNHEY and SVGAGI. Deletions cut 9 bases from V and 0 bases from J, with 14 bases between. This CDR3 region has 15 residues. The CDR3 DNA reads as TGTGCCAGTTACCCGGCAGGGGCGAACACCGGGGAGCTGTTTTTT. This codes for CASYPAGANTGELFF.

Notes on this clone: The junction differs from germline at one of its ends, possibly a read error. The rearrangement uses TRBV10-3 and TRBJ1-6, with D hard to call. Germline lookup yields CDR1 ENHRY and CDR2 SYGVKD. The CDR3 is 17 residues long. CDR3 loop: CASSFDETSSYNSPLHF. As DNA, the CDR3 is TGTGCCAGCAGTTTCGACGAAACGAGCTCCTATAATTCACCCCTCCACTTT.

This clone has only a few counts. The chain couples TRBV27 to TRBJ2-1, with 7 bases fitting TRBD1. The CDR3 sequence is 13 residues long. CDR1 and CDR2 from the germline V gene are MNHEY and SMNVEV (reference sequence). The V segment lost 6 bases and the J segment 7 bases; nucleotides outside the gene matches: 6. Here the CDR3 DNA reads TGTGCCAGCAGCCTAGGGGGCGGGAATGAGCAGTTCTTC. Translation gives CASSLGGGNEQFF.

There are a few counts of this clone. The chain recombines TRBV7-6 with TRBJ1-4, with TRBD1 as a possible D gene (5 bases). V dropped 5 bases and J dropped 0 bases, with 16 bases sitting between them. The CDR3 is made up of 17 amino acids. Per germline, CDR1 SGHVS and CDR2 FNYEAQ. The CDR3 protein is CASSLTERSATNEKLFF. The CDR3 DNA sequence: TGTGCCAGCAGCCTGACAGAACGGAGTGCAACTAATGAAAAACTGTTTTTT.

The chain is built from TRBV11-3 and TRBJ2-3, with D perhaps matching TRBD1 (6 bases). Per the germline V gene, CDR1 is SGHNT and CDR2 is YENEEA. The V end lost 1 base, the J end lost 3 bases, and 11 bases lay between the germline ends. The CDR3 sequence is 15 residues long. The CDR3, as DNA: TGTGCCAGCAGCTTAGGGGCAGGGGAAACAGATACGCAGTATTTT. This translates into CASSLGAGETDTQYF.

This chain's CDR3 is CASSLSGRGDTQYF. In nucleotides, the CDR3 is TGTGCCAGCAGCTTAAGCGGGAGGGGTGATACGCAGTATTTT. This chain joins TRBV7-3 and TRBJ2-3; TRBD2 aligns across 9 bases. The CDR3 totals 14 residues. The V segment lost 1 base and the J segment 6 bases; nucleotides outside the gene matches: 2. Germline V gives CDR1 SGHTA, CDR2 FQGTGA.

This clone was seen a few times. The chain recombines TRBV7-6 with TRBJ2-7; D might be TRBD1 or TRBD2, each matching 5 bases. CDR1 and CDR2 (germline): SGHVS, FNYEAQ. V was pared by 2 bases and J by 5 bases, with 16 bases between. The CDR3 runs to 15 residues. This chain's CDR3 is CASSLIGEKADEQYF. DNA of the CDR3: TGTGCCAGCAGCTTAATAGGGGAGAAGGCGGACGAGCAGTACTTC.

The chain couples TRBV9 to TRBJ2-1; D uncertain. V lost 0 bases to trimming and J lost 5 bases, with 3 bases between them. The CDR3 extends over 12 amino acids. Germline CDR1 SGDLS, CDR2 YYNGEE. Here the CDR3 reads CASSVDHNEQFF. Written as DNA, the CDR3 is TGTGCCAGCAGCGTAGACCACAATGAGCAGTTCTTC.

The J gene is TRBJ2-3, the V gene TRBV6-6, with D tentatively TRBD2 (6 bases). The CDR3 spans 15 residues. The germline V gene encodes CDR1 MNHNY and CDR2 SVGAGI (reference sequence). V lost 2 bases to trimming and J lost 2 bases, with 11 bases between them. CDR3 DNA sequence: TGTGCCAGCAGTTACCGGGGCGGGGACACAGATACGCAGTATTTT. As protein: CASSYRGGDTDTQYF.

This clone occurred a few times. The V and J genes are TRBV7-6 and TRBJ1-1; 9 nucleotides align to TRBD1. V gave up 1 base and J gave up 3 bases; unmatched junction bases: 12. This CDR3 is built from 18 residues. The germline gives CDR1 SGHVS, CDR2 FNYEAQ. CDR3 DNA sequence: TGTGCCAGCAGCTTAGGCCCAGCGACAGGGGGGCCGGACACTGAAGCTTTCTTT. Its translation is CASSLGPATGGPDTEAFF.

The CDR3 region is CASRRTGGTEAFF. DNA for the CDR3: TGTGCCAGTAGGCGCACAGGGGGCACTGAAGCTTTCTTT. This rearrangement joins TRBV19 to TRBJ1-1; TRBD1 agrees at 8 bases. Trimming removed 6 bases from V and 4 bases from J; junction bases left unmatched: 4. Germline V gene data show CDR1 as LNHDA and CDR2 as SQIVND (reference sequence). The CDR3 spans 13 residues.

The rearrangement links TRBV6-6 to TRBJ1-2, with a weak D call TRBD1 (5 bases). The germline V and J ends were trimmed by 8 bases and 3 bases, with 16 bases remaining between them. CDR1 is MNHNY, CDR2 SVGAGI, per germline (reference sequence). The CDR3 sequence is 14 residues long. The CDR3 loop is CASVPSDKYYGYTF. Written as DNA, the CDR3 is TGTGCCAGCGTCCCCTCGGACAAGTACTATGGCTACACCTTC.

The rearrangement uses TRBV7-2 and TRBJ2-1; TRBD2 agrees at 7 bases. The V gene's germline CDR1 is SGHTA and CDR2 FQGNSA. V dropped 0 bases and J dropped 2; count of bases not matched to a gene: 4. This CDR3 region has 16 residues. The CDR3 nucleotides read TGTGCCAGCAGCTTAGCGGTCGGGGGGACCTACAATGAGCAGTTCTTC. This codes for CASSLAVGGTYNEQFF. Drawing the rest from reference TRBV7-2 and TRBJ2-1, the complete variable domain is GAGVSQSPSNKVTEKGKDVELRCDPISGHTALYWYRQSLGQGLEFLIYFQGNSAPDKSGLPSDRFSAERTGGSVSTLTIQRTQQEDSAVYLCASSLAVGGTYNEQFFGPGTRLTVL.

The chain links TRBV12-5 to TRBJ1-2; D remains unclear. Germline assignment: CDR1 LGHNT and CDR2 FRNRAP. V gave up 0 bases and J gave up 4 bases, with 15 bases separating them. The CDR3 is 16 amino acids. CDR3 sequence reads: CASGLVPVGLIYGYTF. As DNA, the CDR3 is TGTGCTAGTGGTTTGGTACCTGTCGGACTGATCTATGGCTACACCTTC.

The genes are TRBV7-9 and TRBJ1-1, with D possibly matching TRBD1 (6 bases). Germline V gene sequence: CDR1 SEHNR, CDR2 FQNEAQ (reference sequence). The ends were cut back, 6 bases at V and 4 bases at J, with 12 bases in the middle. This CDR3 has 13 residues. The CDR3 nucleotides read TGTGCCAGCAGACAGGGTTCGGGCACTGAAGCTTTCTTT. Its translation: CASRQGSGTEAFF.

For the CDR3, the DNA is TGTGCCTGGAGAGCGATGAACACTGAAGCTTTCTTT. This encodes CAWRAMNTEAFF. This chain uses TRBV30 with TRBJ1-1; D unresolved. Between the trimmed V and J ends, which lost 3 bases and 0 bases, there was a span of 5 bases. The germline V gene encodes CDR1 GTSNPN and CDR2 SVGIG (reference sequence). The CDR3 has 12 amino acids.

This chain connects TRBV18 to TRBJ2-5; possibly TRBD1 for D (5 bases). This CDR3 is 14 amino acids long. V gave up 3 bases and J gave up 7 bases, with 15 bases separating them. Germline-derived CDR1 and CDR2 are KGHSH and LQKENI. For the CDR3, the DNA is TGTGCCAGCTCACCCCGCCCAAGCCAGGGGACCCAGTACTTC. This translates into CASSPRPSQGTQYF.

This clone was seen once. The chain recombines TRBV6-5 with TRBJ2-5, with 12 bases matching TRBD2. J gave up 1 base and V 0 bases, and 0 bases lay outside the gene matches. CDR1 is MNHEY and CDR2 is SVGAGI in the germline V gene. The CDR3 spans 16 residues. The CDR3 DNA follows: TGTGCCAGCAGTTACTCGGGACTAGCGGGCCAAGAGACCCAGTACTTC. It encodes CASSYSGLAGQETQYF.

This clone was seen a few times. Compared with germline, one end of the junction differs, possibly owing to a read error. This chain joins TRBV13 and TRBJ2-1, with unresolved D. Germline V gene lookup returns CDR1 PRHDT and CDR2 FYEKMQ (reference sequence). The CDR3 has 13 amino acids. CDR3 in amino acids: CASSLRAYNEQFF. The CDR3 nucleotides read TGTGCCAGCAGCTTAAGGGCCTATAATGAGCAGTTCTTC. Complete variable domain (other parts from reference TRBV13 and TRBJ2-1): AAGVIQSPRHLIKEKRETATLKCYPIPRHDTVYWYQQGPGQDPQFLISFYEKMQSDKGSIPDRFSAQQFSDYHSELNMSSLELGDSALYFCASSLRAYNEQFFGPGTRLTVL.

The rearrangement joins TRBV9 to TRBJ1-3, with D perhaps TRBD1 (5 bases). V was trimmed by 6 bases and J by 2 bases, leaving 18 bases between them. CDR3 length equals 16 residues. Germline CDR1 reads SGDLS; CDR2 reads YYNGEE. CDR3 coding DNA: TGTGCCAGCACCCGAGGGACGGATACCGCTGGAAACACCATATATTTT. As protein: CASTRGTDTAGNTIYF.

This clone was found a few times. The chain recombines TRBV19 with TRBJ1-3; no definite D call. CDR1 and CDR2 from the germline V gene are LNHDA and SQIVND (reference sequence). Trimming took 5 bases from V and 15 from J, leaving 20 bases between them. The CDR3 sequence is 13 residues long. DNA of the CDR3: TGTGCCAGTAGTCCAGGCGGCCCGAGACTGGCATATTTT. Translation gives CASSPGGPRLAYF. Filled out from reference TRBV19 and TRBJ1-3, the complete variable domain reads DGGITQSPKYLFRKEGQNVTLSCEQNLNHDAMYWYRQDPGQGLRLIYYSQIVNDFQKGDIAEGYSVSREKKESFPLTVTSAQKNPTAFYLCASSPGGPRLAYFGEGSWLTVV.

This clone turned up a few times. This chain's CDR3 is CASSYTGNEAFF. CDR3 nucleotide sequence: TGTGCCAGCAGTTACACAGGGAATGAAGCTTTCTTT. The rearrangement joins TRBV6-7 to TRBJ1-1; D may be TRBD1 (6 bases). TRBV6-7 is placed among ORFs of uncertain function. V lost 2 bases, J lost 7 bases, and 8 bases lay in between. There are 12 residues in the CDR3.

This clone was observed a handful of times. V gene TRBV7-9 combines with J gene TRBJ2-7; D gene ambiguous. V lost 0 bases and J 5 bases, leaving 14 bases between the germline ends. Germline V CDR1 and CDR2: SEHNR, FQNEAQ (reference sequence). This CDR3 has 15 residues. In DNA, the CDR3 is TGTGCCAGCAGCTTAGCGCCGGGCGAACCCGACGAGCAGTACTTC. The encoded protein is CASSLAPGEPDEQYF.

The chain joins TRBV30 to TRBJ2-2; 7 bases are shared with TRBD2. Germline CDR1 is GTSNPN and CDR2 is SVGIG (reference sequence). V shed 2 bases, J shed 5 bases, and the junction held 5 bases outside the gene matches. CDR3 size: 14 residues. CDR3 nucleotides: TGTGCCTGGAGTAGCGGGGATTGGACCGGGGAGCTGTTTTTT. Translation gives CAWSSGDWTGELFF.